This T cell receptor beta chain came from a study of blood T cell repertoires in COVID-19. On the study more broadly: Samples came from the United States, Italy and Spain, spanning acute and convalescent COVID-19. PBMCs, B-cell-depleted T cells, or T cells were the source of the cDNA or gDNA that made up the material.

V dropped 0 bases and J dropped 3; count of bases not matched to a gene: 16. CDR1 is SEHNR, CDR2 FQNEAQ, per germline (reference sequence). This CDR3 contains 19 residues. While infection was still active, Seattle patients were enrolled and then followed longitudinally. Generated by immunoSEQ multiplex PCR, the TCRdb table keeps only in-frame clones and is missing some. The sample contains roughly 150,000 clones, roughly 93% of which appear only once. The genes are TRBV7-9 and TRBJ1-1; TRBD1 agrees at 7 bases. The source of this sequence is a man younger than 35 with COVID-19, enrolled during active disease. The sample was peripheral blood. For the CDR3, the DNA is TGTGCCAGCAGCTTAGCGTATTCAAGGCGAGGGGGCGTCTACACTGAAGCTTTCTTT. Its translation: CASSLAYSRRGGVYTEAFF.